The 16 T cell receptor beta chains below all came from one sample that was sequenced in a study of T cells in pancreatic ductal adenocarcinoma. TCRdb's copy holds only in-frame clones and misses some; the assay was immunoSEQ multiplex PCR. The data show roughly 31,000 clones, with around nine tenths seen just once and about 2% held by the top ten. No neoadjuvant therapy was given to the selected pancreatic ductal adenocarcinoma patients before their surgery. Sequencing was performed on PBMCs. These receptors were obtained from a human donor with pancreatic ductal adenocarcinoma.

This rearrangement joins TRBV11-3 to TRBJ2-3, with D unclear. Looked up from germline, CDR1 is SGHNT and CDR2 is YENEEA. The CDR3 has 12 amino acids. The V and J ends lost 5 bases and 0 bases respectively, with 3 bases between them. CDR3 protein: CASSPSTDTQYF. The CDR3 DNA is TGTGCCAGCAGCCCTAGCACAGATACGCAGTATTTT.

This chain connects TRBV21-1 to TRBJ2-5; the D call in the table, TRBD1, was not verified against the DNA. TRBV21-1 constitutes a pseudogene. CDR3 length: 18 residues. The CDR3 region is CASSKENPQGNKRETQYF. The CDR3 DNA sequence: TGTGCCAGCAGCAAAGAGAACCCACAGGGCAACAAGCGAGAGACCCAGTACTTC.

The genes are TRBV7-9 and TRBJ2-1, with 9 bases fitting TRBD2. Losses at the gene ends were 5 bases for V and 8 bases for J; bases not matched to a gene: 16. In germline, CDR1 is SEHNR, CDR2 FQNEAQ (reference sequence). CDR3 length: 17 residues. The CDR3 protein is CASSPSGGLIEPHEQFF. The CDR3 bases are TGTGCCAGCAGCCCGAGCGGGGGGTTGATAGAGCCCCATGAGCAGTTCTTC.

Only one count was recorded for this clone. The chain combines TRBV7-2 with TRBJ1-1; D is undetermined. With 4 bases removed from V and 4 bases from J, the gap between germline ends came to 10 bases. The length of the CDR3 is 13 residues. Germline lookup yields CDR1 SGHTA and CDR2 FQGNSA. The CDR3 bases are TGTGCCAGCAGCTCTGGTGTGAGCACTGAAGCTTTCTTT. Amino acid sequence: CASSSGVSTEAFF.

In regard to this clone: The junction does not match germline at one end; this may be a read error. The V and J genes are TRBV15 and TRBJ1-2; the match to TRBD1 covers 7 bases. The length of the CDR3 is 12 residues. Germline V gives CDR1 LNHNV, CDR2 YYDKDF (reference sequence). CDR3 bases: TGTGCCACCAGCAGAGACCGGGACAGAATTCACTTC. Amino acids: CATSRDRDRIHF.

This clone turned up a few times. The CDR3 here is CARGGQGVGETQYF. The CDR3 region has the DNA TGTGCCCGGGGCGGGCAGGGGGTTGGAGAGACCCAGTACTTC. V and J are TRBV30 and TRBJ2-5; 7 nucleotides agree with TRBD1. Looked up from germline, CDR1 is GTSNPN and CDR2 is SVGIG (reference sequence). The CDR3 runs 14 residues. V shed 8 bases and J 4 bases; nucleotides not matched to a gene: 13.

J is TRBJ2-5 and V is TRBV19; D is perhaps TRBD1 or TRBD2 (5 bases each). Germline CDR1 reads LNHDA; CDR2 reads SQIVND (reference sequence). Trimming took off 1 base at V and 5 bases at J, with 14 bases between the two ends. The CDR3 is 15 amino acids. This CDR3 is CASSIGTARGETQYF. For the CDR3, the DNA is TGTGCCAGTAGTATAGGGACTGCCCGGGGCGAGACCCAGTACTTC. Full variable domain (missing parts from reference TRBV19 and TRBJ2-5): DGGITQSPKYLFRKEGQNVTLSCEQNLNHDAMYWYRQDPGQGLRLIYYSQIVNDFQKGDIAEGYSVSREKKESFPLTVTSAQKNPTAFYLCASSIGTARGETQYFGPGTRLLVL.

The J gene is TRBJ2-5, the V gene TRBV20-1; D ambiguous. The J call may be wrong; the DNA end is better matched by TRBJ2-7. This CDR3 comprises 11 residues. CDR1 DFQATT and CDR2 SNEGSKA come from the germline V gene (reference sequence). The CDR3 is CSASTRNEQYF. Here the CDR3 DNA reads TGCAGTGCTAGCACCCGCAACGAGCAGTACTTC.

The chain combines TRBV5-4 with TRBJ2-1, with 10 bases lining up with TRBD1. This CDR3 is built from 14 residues. CDR1 is SGHNT, CDR2 YYREEE, per germline (reference sequence). J was trimmed by 7 bases and V by 4 bases; bases with no gene match: 5. CDR3 sequence: CASSHDRGLNEQFF. Here the CDR3 DNA reads TGTGCCAGCAGCCACGACAGGGGGCTAAATGAGCAGTTCTTC. Full variable domain (outside the CDR3, taken from reference TRBV5-4 and TRBJ2-1): ETGVTQSPTHLIKTRGQQVTLRCSSQSGHNTVSWYQQALGQGPQFIFQYYREEENGRGNFPPRFSGLQFPNYSSELNVNALELDDSALYLCASSHDRGLNEQFFGPGTRLTVL.

The rearrangement links TRBV5-5 to TRBJ2-7, with 8 bases matching TRBD1. The CDR3 sequence is 16 residues long. Per the germline V gene, CDR1 is SGHKS and CDR2 is YYEKEE (reference sequence). With 0 bases clipped from V and 4 bases from J, the junction kept 9 bases outside the gene matches. Here the CDR3 DNA reads TGTGCCAGCAGCTTGGCCCCTGACAGGGGTGTTTACGAGCAGTACTTC. This encodes CASSLAPDRGVYEQYF.

The chain joins TRBV10-3 to TRBJ2-1; 14 nucleotides agree with TRBD2. Per the germline V gene, CDR1 is ENHRY and CDR2 is SYGVKD. V was clipped by 2 bases and J by 7 bases; unmatched bases: 1. This CDR3 spans 15 amino acids. This CDR3 reads CAISERTSGGNEQFF. DNA for the CDR3: TGTGCCATCAGTGAGCGGACTAGCGGGGGGAATGAGCAGTTCTTC.

This sequence joins TRBV6-1 and TRBJ1-1, with D hard to call. V lost 3 bases to trimming and J lost 6 bases, with 11 bases between them. CDR3 length: 13 residues. Germline loops: CDR1 MNHNS, CDR2 SASEGT. The CDR3 loop reads CASSDIRGSEAFF. CDR3 nucleotide sequence: TGTGCCAGCAGTGATATTCGGGGTTCTGAAGCTTTCTTT.

The chain is built from TRBV11-2 and TRBJ2-5; 12 bases are a match to TRBD2. CDR1 is SGHAT and CDR2 is FQNNGV in the germline V gene. The ends lost 6 bases at V and 1 base at J; junction bases unmatched: 12. The CDR3 runs to 18 residues. CDR3 in amino acids: CASRPTPGTSGPQETQYF. The DNA for the CDR3 is TGTGCCAGCAGACCAACTCCCGGGACTAGCGGGCCCCAAGAGACCCAGTACTTC. Based on the CDR3 plus reference TRBV11-2 and TRBJ2-5, the full variable domain is EAGVAQSPRYKIIEKRQSVAFWCNPISGHATLYWYQQILGQGPKLLIQFQNNGVVDDSQLPKDRFSAERLKGVDSTLKIQPAKLEDSAVYLCASRPTPGTSGPQETQYFGPGTRLLVL.

The V and J genes are TRBV29-1 and TRBJ1-2; tentatively, D is TRBD1 (6 bases). Looked up from germline, CDR1 is SQVTM and CDR2 is ANQGSEA. V was clipped by 4 bases and J by 8 bases, with 20 bases between them. CDR3 size: 14 residues. CDR3 loop: CSVGGEGGAWGYTF. CDR3 in DNA: TGCAGCGTTGGAGGTGAGGGGGGCGCCTGGGGCTACACCTTC. The full variable domain, its missing parts supplied by reference TRBV29-1 and TRBJ1-2, is SAVISQKPSRDICQRGTSLTIQCQVDSQVTMMFWYRQQPGQSLTLIATANQGSEATYESGFVIDKFPISRPNLTFSTLTVSNMSPEDSSIYLCSVGGEGGAWGYTFGSGTRLTVV.

The CDR3 loop is CAWTTNRAAETQYF. For the CDR3, the DNA is TGTGCCTGGACTACTAACAGGGCTGCGGAGACCCAGTACTTC. The chain links TRBV30 to TRBJ2-5, with a tentative D call TRBD1 (6 bases). Germline CDR1 reads GTSNPN; CDR2 reads SVGIG (reference sequence). There are 14 residues in the CDR3. V lost 4 bases, J lost 5 bases, and 17 bases lay in between.

This chain links TRBV6-5 with TRBJ2-7; TRBD1 matches at 7 bases. V dropped 7 bases and J dropped 6; count of bases not matched to a gene: 9. The CDR3 has 13 amino acids. Germline V gene lookup returns CDR1 MNHEY and CDR2 SVGAGI. CDR3 coding DNA: TGTGCCAGCACGTCAATCGACAGGGTCGAGCAGTACTTC. As protein: CASTSIDRVEQYF.